This TCR beta chain came from a study of cytomegalovirus exposure and HLA in healthy donors. Findings and caveats of the study: Under in vitro conditions, a few CMV-associated chains were confirmed as specific for CMV antigens. Many donors shared some public TCRs, even though most TCR sequences were rare. According to a subsequent analysis, TCR clusters from the first cohort were inclined to appear together in the roughly 120 validation repertoires. The authors listed some 160 TCR beta chains as cytomegalovirus-associated.

Generated by immunoSEQ multiplex PCR, the TCRdb table keeps only in-frame clones and is missing some. The data show roughly 100,000 clones, around 83% seen once. This clone was counted between two and nine times. The antigen remains unidentified. Trimming shortened V by 0 bases and J by 7 bases, and 7 bases separated the two germline ends. CDR3 size: 14 residues. Germline V CDR1 and CDR2: MGHRA, YSYEKL. The gene calls are TRBV4-1 and TRBJ1-6, with D tentatively TRBD1 (5 bases). This clonotype originated in a young woman in good health and CMV-seropositive. The sample was PBMCs. The CDR3 loop is CASSQEGANSPLHF. The CDR3 DNA reads TGCGCCAGCAGCCAAGAAGGGGCCAATTCACCCCTCCACTTT.